This T cell receptor (beta chain) is from a study of blood T cell repertoires in COVID-19. The CDR3 has 14 amino acids. CDR1 is SGHTA, CDR2 FQGTGA, per germline. Germline trimming cut 7 bases from V and 3 bases from J; bases unmatched to any gene: 7. Clones were sequenced by immunoSEQ multiplex PCR, and TCRdb holds only the in-frame ones, with some missing. Among around 140,000 clones listed, about four fifths were seen once. This rearrangement joins TRBV7-3 to TRBJ2-3; TRBD1 agrees at 7 bases. Sequencing used peripheral blood. The receptor comes from a man between 25 and 39 years old with COVID-19, enrolled during active disease. The CDR3 DNA sequence: TGTGCCAGCAAGACAGGGTACTCAACAGATACGCAGTATTTT. The encoded protein is CASKTGYSTDTQYF.